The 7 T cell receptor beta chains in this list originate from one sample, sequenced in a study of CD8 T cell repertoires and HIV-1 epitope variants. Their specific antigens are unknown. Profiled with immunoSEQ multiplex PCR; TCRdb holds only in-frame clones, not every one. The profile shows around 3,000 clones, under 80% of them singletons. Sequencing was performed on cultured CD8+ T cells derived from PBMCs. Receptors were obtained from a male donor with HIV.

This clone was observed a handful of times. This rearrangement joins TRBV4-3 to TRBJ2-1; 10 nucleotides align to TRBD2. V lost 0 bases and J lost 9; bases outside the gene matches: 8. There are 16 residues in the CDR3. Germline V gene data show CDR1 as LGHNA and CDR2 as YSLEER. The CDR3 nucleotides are TGCGCCAGCAGCCAAGATACAAGCGGGGGGGCAAGTGAGCAGTTCTTC. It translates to CASSQDTSGGASEQFF.

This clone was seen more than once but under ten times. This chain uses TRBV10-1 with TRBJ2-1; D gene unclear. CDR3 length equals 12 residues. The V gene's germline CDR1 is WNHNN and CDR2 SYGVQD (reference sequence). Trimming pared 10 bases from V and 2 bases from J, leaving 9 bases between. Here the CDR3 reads CANRGAYNEQFF. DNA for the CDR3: TGCGCCAACCGCGGCGCCTACAATGAGCAGTTCTTC.

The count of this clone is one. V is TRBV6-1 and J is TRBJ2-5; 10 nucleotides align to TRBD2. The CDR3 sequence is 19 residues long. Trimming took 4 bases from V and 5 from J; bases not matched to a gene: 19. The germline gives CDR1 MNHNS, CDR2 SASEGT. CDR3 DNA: TGTGCCAGCAGTGGACAGATCTTTTTAGCGGGAGGAATTAAGGAGACCCAGTACTTC. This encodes CASSGQIFLAGGIKETQYF.

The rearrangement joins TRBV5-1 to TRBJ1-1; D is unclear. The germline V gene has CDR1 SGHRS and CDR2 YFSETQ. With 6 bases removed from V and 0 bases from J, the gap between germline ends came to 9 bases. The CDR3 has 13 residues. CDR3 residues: CASKSDVNTEAFF. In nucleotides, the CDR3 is TGCGCCAGCAAAAGCGATGTGAACACTGAAGCTTTCTTT.

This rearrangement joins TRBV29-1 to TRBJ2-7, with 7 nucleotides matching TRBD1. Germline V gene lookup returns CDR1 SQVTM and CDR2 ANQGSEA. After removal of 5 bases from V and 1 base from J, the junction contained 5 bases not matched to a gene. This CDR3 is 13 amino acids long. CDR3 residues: CSVTGDSSYEQYF. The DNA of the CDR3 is TGCAGCGTTACTGGGGACAGTTCCTACGAGCAGTACTTC.

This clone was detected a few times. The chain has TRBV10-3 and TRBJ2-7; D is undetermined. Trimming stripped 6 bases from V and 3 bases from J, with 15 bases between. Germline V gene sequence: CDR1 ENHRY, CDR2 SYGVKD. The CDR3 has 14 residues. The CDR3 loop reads CAISGSKKDYEQYF. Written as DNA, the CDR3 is TGTGCCATCAGCGGGTCGAAGAAGGACTACGAGCAGTACTTC.

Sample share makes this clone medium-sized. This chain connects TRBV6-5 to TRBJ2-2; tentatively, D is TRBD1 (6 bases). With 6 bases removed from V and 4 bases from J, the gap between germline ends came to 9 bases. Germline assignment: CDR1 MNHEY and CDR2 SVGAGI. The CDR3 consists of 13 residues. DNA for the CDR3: TGTGCCAGCAGCTCGGACAGCACCGGGGAGCTGTTTTTT. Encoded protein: CASSSDSTGELFF.